The subject of this entry is one T cell receptor (beta chain). This entry belongs to a study of control samples from healthy donors and cancer patients. Germline V gene data show CDR1 as SGHTA and CDR2 as FQGNSA. Trimming removed 1 base at V and 6 bases at J, with 4 bases between. There are 12 residues in the CDR3. The protocol was immunoSEQ multiplex PCR, while the TCRdb copy is restricted to in-frame clones and leaves out a portion. The sample has 75,000 to 90,000 clones, 89% seen once; the top ten hold about 9.9%. The sample taken for sequencing was PBMCs. The receptor was isolated from a woman between 45 and 65 years old with colorectal cancer. The rearrangement joins TRBV7-2 to TRBJ1-5; D gene unclear. CDR3 protein: CASSLEGQPQHF. For the CDR3, the DNA is TGTGCCAGCAGCTTAGAGGGTCAGCCCCAGCATTTT.